The clone carrying this T cell receptor (beta chain) appeared a single time. The antigen is unknown. RNA amounts of about 0.5 to 1 ug underwent reverse transcription with random hexamers. TCRdb itself ran the immunoSEQ multiplex PCR reads through MiXCR, one entry per CDR3 protein. The table includes tens of thousands of distinct CDR3 sequences, 90% to 95% detected once. These data come from a study of CD8 T cells in Susac syndrome. General study findings and limits: Where Susac syndrome CD4+ T cell repertoires were concerned, no clonal expansion was evident.

The CDR3 has 16 residues. Looked up from germline, CDR1 is SGHDT and CDR2 is YYEEEE. The V and J ends lost 3 bases and 6 bases, in that order; junction bases with no gene match: 6. Purification of the CD8+ and CD4+ T cells relied on negative isolation, and TEMRA cells underwent FACS enrichment. Specimen: CD4+ T cells from PBMCs. V is TRBV5-6 and J is TRBJ1-6, with 10 bases lining up with TRBD1. This TCR was recovered from a human donor with Susac syndrome. The CDR3 loop reads CASSSGTGVSNSPLHF. The DNA of the CDR3 is TGTGCCAGCAGCTCCGGGACAGGGGTTAGTAATTCACCCCTCCACTTT.